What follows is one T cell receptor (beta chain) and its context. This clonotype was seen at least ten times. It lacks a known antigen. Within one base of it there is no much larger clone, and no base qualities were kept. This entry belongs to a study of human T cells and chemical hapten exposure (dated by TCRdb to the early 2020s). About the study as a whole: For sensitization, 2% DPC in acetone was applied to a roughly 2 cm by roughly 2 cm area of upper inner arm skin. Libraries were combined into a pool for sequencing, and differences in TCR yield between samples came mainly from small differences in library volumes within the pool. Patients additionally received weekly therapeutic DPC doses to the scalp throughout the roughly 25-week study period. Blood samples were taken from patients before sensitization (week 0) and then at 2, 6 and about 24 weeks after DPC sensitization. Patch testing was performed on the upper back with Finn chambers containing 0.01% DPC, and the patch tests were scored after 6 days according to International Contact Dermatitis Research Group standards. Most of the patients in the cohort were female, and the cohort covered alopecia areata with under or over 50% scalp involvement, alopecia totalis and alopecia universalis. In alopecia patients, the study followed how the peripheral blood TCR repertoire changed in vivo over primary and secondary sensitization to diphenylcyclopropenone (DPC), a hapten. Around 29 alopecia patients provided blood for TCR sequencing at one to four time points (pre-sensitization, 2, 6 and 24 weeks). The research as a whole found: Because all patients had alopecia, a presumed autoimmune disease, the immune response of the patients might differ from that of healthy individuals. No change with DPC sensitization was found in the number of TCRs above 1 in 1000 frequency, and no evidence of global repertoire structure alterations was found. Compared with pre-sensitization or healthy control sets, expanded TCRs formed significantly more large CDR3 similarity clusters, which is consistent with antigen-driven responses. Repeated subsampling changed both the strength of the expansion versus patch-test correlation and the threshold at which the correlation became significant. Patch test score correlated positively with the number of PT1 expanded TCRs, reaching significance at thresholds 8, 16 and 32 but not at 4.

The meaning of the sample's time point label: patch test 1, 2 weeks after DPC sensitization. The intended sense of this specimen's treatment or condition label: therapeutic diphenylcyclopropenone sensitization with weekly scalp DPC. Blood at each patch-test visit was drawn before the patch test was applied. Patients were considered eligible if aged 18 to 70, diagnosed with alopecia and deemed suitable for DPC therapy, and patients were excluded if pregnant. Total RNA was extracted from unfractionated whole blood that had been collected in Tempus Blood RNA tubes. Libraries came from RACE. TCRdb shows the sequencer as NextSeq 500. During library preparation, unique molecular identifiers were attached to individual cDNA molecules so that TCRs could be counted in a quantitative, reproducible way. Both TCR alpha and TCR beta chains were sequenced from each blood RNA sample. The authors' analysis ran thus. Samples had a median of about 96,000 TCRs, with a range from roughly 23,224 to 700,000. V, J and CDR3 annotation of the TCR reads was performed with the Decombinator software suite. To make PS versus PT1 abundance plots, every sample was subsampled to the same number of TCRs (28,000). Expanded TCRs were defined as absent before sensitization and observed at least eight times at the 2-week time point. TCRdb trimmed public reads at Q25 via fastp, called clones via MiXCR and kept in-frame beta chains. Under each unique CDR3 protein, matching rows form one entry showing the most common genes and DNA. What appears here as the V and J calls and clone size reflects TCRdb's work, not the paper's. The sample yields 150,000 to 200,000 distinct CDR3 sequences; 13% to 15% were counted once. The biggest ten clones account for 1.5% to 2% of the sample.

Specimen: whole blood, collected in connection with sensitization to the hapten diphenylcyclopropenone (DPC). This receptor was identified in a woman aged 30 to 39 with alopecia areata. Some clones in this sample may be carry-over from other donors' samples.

The CDR3 here reads CASSVDYGTAYGYTF. The bases read TGTGCCAGCAGCGTAGACTATGGGACAGCTTATGGCTACACCTTC. The rearranged segments are TRBV9 and TRBJ1-2, with 7 bases in between that match TRBD1. The germline V gene gives CDR1 as SGDLS and CDR2 as YYNGEE. The CDR3 sequence holds 15 residues, the cysteine and phenylalanine included. This entry keeps only the CDR3 DNA: 45 bases, framed from base 1. Trimming removed 0 bases from V and 5 bases from J; the gene matches leave 7 bases unexplained.